The clone carrying this TCR beta chain was observed at least ten times. TCRdb redid the calling of the PCR reads with MiXCR, one entry per CDR3 protein. The sample lists 400,000 to 600,000 distinct CDR3 sequences, less than 30% seen once, with approximately 0.8% in the top ten. Libraries for naive CD8 T cells, which were made from roughly 21,000 to 960,000 sorted cells, drew on 10%, 30% or 50% of the RNA. Sorting captured naive CD8 T cells as CD8+CD4-CCR7+CD45RA+. This entry belongs to a study of molecular identifiers for immune sequencing clone quantification. Looking at the study overall: Replicate RNA came from about 20,000 or 100,000 naive CD8 cells and was split five ways, and four parts were sequenced.

Germline assignment: CDR1 SQVTM and CDR2 ANQGSEA. The CDR3 is 14 residues long. Trimming took 2 bases from V and 4 from J, leaving 13 bases between them. Material: naive CD8+ T cells from blood, with Jurkat cell RNA spiked in. Noted subset: FACS-sorted CD8+CD4-CCR7+CD45RA+ naive T cells. The J gene is TRBJ2-3, the V gene TRBV29-1, with D perhaps matching TRBD2 (6 bases). The sequence was collected from a human donor in good health. Some libraries in this study had Jurkat cell RNA spiked in. CDR3 residues: CSVEYGREADTQYF. The CDR3 DNA reads TGCAGCGTTGAATATGGCAGGGAGGCAGATACGCAGTATTTT.